The 12 T cell receptor beta chains in this list originate from one sample, sequenced in a study of siplizumab effects on memory and regulatory T cells. Only in-frame clones appear in the TCRdb table, and some are missing; sequencing was by immunoSEQ multiplex PCR. Of roughly 93,000 clones detected, just under 95% appear once; the ten largest clones hold 1% to 1.5%. Sequenced input: non-Treg CD4+ T cells sorted from blood. These receptor sequences come from a human donor in good health.

The V call is TRBV7-9, the J call TRBJ2-4; D gene uncertain. The length of the CDR3 is 17 residues. Germline loops: CDR1 SEHNR, CDR2 FQNEAQ (reference sequence). Trimming shortened V by 4 bases and J by 8 bases, and 24 bases separated the two germline ends. The CDR3 reads CASSSPVLSPGEDIQYF. CDR3 DNA: TGTGCCAGCAGCTCCCCGGTTCTGTCACCCGGAGAGGACATTCAGTACTTC.

CDR3 residues: CASSSGTGISTDTQYF. DNA of the CDR3: TGTGCCAGCAGCTCCGGGACAGGGATAAGCACAGATACGCAGTATTTT. The chain couples TRBV7-2 to TRBJ2-3; TRBD1 matches 9 bases. Germline loops: CDR1 SGHTA, CDR2 FQGNSA. CDR3 length: 16 amino acids. Germline trimming cut 4 bases from V and 0 bases from J; bases unmatched to any gene: 5.

The chain combines TRBV11-2 with TRBJ2-7; tentative D call: TRBD2 (6 bases). The CDR3 is 14 residues long. Deletions cut 5 bases from V and 6 bases from J, with 17 bases between. Germline CDR1 and CDR2: SGHAT and FQNNGV. This chain's CDR3 is CASSVNQGLSEQYF. The CDR3 DNA sequence: TGTGCCAGCAGCGTCAACCAGGGACTCAGCGAGCAGTACTTC. The variable domain in full, with the rest retrieved from reference TRBV11-2 and TRBJ2-7, is EAGVAQSPRYKIIEKRQSVAFWCNPISGHATLYWYQQILGQGPKLLIQFQNNGVVDDSQLPKDRFSAERLKGVDSTLKIQPAKLEDSAVYLCASSVNQGLSEQYFGPGTRLTVT.

The chain carries TRBV7-2 and TRBJ2-3, with TRBD2 matching 12 bases. This CDR3 has 17 amino acids. With 5 bases clipped from V and 5 bases from J, the junction kept 11 bases outside the gene matches. The V gene's germline CDR1 is SGHTA and CDR2 FQGNSA. CDR3: CASSPTVSSGRVDTQYF. In DNA, the CDR3 is TGTGCCAGCAGCCCCACTGTATCTAGCGGGAGGGTAGATACGCAGTATTTT.

The J gene is TRBJ2-7, the V gene TRBV28; D unclear. The ends were cut back, 6 bases at V and 4 bases at J, with 16 bases in the middle. Germline assignment: CDR1 MDHEN and CDR2 SYDVKM. The CDR3 length is 14 residues. CDR3 bases: TGTGCCAGCAGAATACAAGGACCTCCTTACGAGCAGTACTTC. Translation: CASRIQGPPYEQYF.

This chain links TRBV19 with TRBJ1-2, with TRBD1 as a possible D gene (6 bases). Germline-derived CDR1 and CDR2 are LNHDA and SQIVND (reference sequence). V was clipped by 6 bases and J by 0 bases, with 14 bases between them. The CDR3 covers 15 residues. The CDR3 reads CASRRQETPNYGYTF. The CDR3 nucleotides are TGTGCCAGTAGACGACAGGAAACCCCTAACTATGGCTACACCTTC.

The chain recombines TRBV28 with TRBJ1-4; 8 bases fit TRBD1. Germline CDR1 is MDHEN and CDR2 is SYDVKM. The CDR3 runs to 13 residues. V lost 10 bases and J lost 8; bases outside the gene matches: 9. In DNA form, the CDR3 reads TGTGCCATCAGCAGGGGGCTACAAGAAAAACTGTTTTTT. Its translation: CAISRGLQEKLFF.

The chain carries TRBV25-1 and TRBJ2-5; D not resolved. Germline V gives CDR1 MGHDK, CDR2 SYGVNS. This CDR3 is built from 13 residues. V shed 3 bases and J shed 3 bases, with 8 bases lying between them. For the CDR3, the DNA is TGTGCCAGCAGTGATCTAGGGAAAGAGACCCAGTACTTC. Protein: CASSDLGKETQYF.

The V and J genes are TRBV4-1 and TRBJ2-5, with D possibly TRBD1 on 6 matching bases. The CDR3 is 16 amino acids. CDR1 is MGHRA, CDR2 YSYEKL, per germline. V dropped 3 bases and J dropped 0 bases, with 14 bases sitting between them. The CDR3 DNA is TGCGCCAGCAGCCACCCCGGACAGAGCCACCAAGAGACCCAGTACTTC. Encoded protein: CASSHPGQSHQETQYF.

This chain connects TRBV5-1 to TRBJ2-5; TRBD2 is a possible D gene (6 bases). V was shortened by 0 bases and J by 4 bases, with 19 bases between the two germline ends. This CDR3 spans 17 amino acids. Per the germline V gene, CDR1 is SGHRS and CDR2 is YFSETQ. The CDR3 sequence is CASSLARLGGSGETQYF. Here the CDR3 DNA reads TGCGCCAGCAGCTTGGCGAGGTTGGGGGGATCTGGAGAGACCCAGTACTTC.

The V and J genes are TRBV7-8 and TRBJ2-7; 7 bases align to TRBD2. This CDR3 comprises 18 residues. The junction had 17 bases not matched to a gene; V was cut back by 2 bases and J by 4 bases. The germline V gene encodes CDR1 SGHVS and CDR2 FQNEAQ. CDR3: CASSLISVYLAETYEQYF. For the CDR3, the DNA is TGTGCCAGCAGCTTAATCTCCGTTTATCTAGCGGAGACATACGAGCAGTACTTC. Filled out from reference TRBV7-8 and TRBJ2-7, the complete variable domain reads GAGVSQSPRYKVAKRGQDVALRCDPISGHVSLFWYQQALGQGPEFLTYFQNEAQLDKSGLPSDRFFAERPEGSVSTLKIQRTQQEDSAVYLCASSLISVYLAETYEQYFGPGTRLTVT.

This sequence joins TRBV5-1 and TRBJ1-2, with a tentative D call TRBD1 (6 bases). Trimming took off 4 bases at V and 5 bases at J, with 18 bases between the two ends. Germline lookup yields CDR1 SGHRS and CDR2 YFSETQ. This CDR3 has 15 amino acids. The CDR3 sequence is CASSNPGQKLYGYTF. The CDR3 coding sequence is TGCGCCAGCAGCAATCCCGGACAGAAACTATATGGCTACACCTTC.